This T cell receptor (beta chain) was obtained from a study of post-analysis software for immune sequencing data. Findings and limits, study-wide: Patients carried five TRBV segments more frequently than controls did, and TRBV5-6, TRBV5-1 and TRBV20-1 were among them. By F measure, strong co-clustering occurred among samples prepared in the same batch.

To note about this clonotype: As yet, its antigen is unknown.

Trimming left V 7 bases short and J 0 bases short, with 7 bases between. The CDR3 sequence is 13 residues long. Germline V gene lookup returns CDR1 KGHDR and CDR2 SFDVKD. cDNA libraries of TCR beta carried unique molecular identifiers. Between roughly 0.9 and 11 million T cells gave rise to roughly 0.5 million cDNA molecules. TCRdb reprocessed the PCR reads via MiXCR and lists one record per CDR3 protein. The sample yields around 770,000 distinct CDR3 sequences, roughly 46% seen once. This clonotype originated in a girl aged 10 to 17 with multiple sclerosis. The gene calls are TRBV24-1 and TRBJ2-3; D not certain. Material: blood. In DNA, the CDR3 is TGTGCCACCAGGATGGACAGCACAGATACGCAGTATTTT. Its translation: CATRMDSTDTQYF.